The clone carrying this TCR beta chain was recorded only once. CDR1 GTSNPN and CDR2 SVGIG come from the germline V gene (reference sequence). V was shortened by 5 bases and J by 0 bases, with 10 bases between the two germline ends. The CDR3 length is 13 residues. It was healthy bone marrow donors who served as donors. This PCR relied on a set of 60 Vbeta primers and 13 Jbeta primers. Libraries were prepared by immunoSEQ multiplex PCR; TCRdb keeps only in-frame clonotypes and omits some of them. Here the sample spans some 200,000 clones, approximately 79% being singletons. This record belongs to a study of cytomegalovirus exposure and HLA in healthy donors.

This receptor was taken from a man aged 45 to 65 in good health and CMV-seronegative. The V call is TRBV30, the J call TRBJ1-2, with D tentatively TRBD1 (6 bases). Sequenced material: PBMCs. The CDR3 coding sequence is TGTGCCTGGGGGACACCCACTAACTATGGCTACACCTTC. As protein: CAWGTPTNYGYTF.